Below are 4 T cell receptor beta chains sequenced from a single sample in a study of response to subunit inactivated influenza vaccine. Using its own MiXCR run on the RT-PCR reads, TCRdb lists one record per CDR3 protein. The table includes approximately 570,000 distinct CDR3 sequences, approximately 7.6% detected once. The specimen comprised PBMCs from blood, sampled less than 30 months after vaccination. The receptors here all came from a man aged 50 to 69 who received an inactivated influenza vaccine.

This clonotype came up a few times. The chain couples TRBV4-2 to TRBJ2-2, with 12 bases identical to TRBD1. This CDR3 is built from 18 residues. The germline CDR1 and CDR2 sequences are LGHNA and YNFKEQ. Trimming removed 1 base from V and 7 bases from J; junction bases left unmatched: 10. The CDR3 protein is CASSQGAGQGALSGELFF. The CDR3 coding sequence is TGTGCCAGCAGCCAAGGGGCGGGACAGGGGGCGCTGAGCGGGGAGCTGTTTTTT.

This clonotype has a handful of counts. The chain links TRBV3-1 to TRBJ2-1; 10 bases are a match to TRBD2. The CDR3 contains 14 residues. V shed 1 base and J 10 bases; nucleotides not matched to a gene: 4. Germline V CDR1 and CDR2: LGHDT, YNNKEL (reference sequence). CDR3 loop: CASSQASGGGEQFF. The CDR3 bases are TGTGCCAGCAGCCAAGCTAGCGGGGGTGGGGAGCAGTTCTTC.

There are a few counts of this clonotype. This chain uses TRBV12-3 or TRBV12-4 with TRBJ2-3, with 9 positions matching TRBD2. The CDR3 extends over 16 amino acids. V dropped 6 bases and J dropped 3; count of bases not matched to a gene: 10. CDR3 in DNA: TGTGCCAGCAGCCATCAATCAGCGGGAGGAACAGATACGCAGTATTTT. It codes for CASSHQSAGGTDTQYF.

This clonotype was seen many times. This chain links TRBV28 with TRBJ2-1, with D hard to call. The CDR3 consists of 14 residues. V lost 6 bases to trimming and J lost 0 bases, with 9 bases between them. Germline values: CDR1 MDHEN, CDR2 SYDVKM. In nucleotides, the CDR3 is TGTGCCAGCAGCCTTCGGAGCTCCTACAATGAGCAGTTCTTC. Amino acid sequence: CASSLRSSYNEQFF.